This passage covers 4 T cell receptor beta chains from one sample sequenced in a study of blood T cell repertoires in COVID-19. TCRdb's copy holds only in-frame clones and misses some; the assay was immunoSEQ multiplex PCR. The data contain about 110,000 clones, about 88% of them singletons. Sequencing was carried out using peripheral blood. The receptors come from a man aged 35 to 55 with acute or convalescent COVID-19.

This CDR3 is CASSSPRGGAYNSPLHF. CDR3 nucleotides: TGCGCCAGCAGCTCCCCCCGGGGGGGGGCATATAATTCACCCCTCCACTTT. The V gene is TRBV5-1, the J gene TRBJ1-6; tentatively, D is TRBD1 (6 bases). Trimming took 3 bases from V and 4 from J, leaving 17 bases between them. Germline CDR1 is SGHRS and CDR2 is YFSETQ. CDR3 length equals 17 residues.

V usage is TRBV6-5 and J usage is TRBJ2-2; TRBD1 aligns across 8 bases. The ends lost 7 bases at V and 7 bases at J; junction bases unmatched: 8. The CDR3 length is 14 residues. CDR1 and CDR2 (germline): MNHEY, SVGAGI. In nucleotides, the CDR3 is TGTGCCAGCATTAGGACAGGGAGTCACGGGGAGCTGTTTTTT. Translation: CASIRTGSHGELFF.

J is TRBJ1-3 and V is TRBV27; TRBD1 might be the D (6 bases). The V gene lost 7 bases and the J gene lost 5 bases, with 21 bases spanning the gap. In germline, CDR1 is MNHEY, CDR2 SMNVEV (reference sequence). CDR3 length: 16 amino acids. In DNA form, the CDR3 reads TGTGCCAGCACCTCTACGACCGACAGGAGGAGAAACACCATATATTTT. Translation gives CASTSTTDRRRNTIYF.

The chain joins TRBV3-1 (or the pseudogene TRBV3-2) to TRBJ1-4, with 7 nucleotides matching TRBD1. V was pared by 2 bases and J by 5 bases, with 5 bases of the junction left unmatched. In germline, CDR1 is LGHDT, CDR2 YNNKEL (reference sequence). CDR3 length: 15 amino acids. The CDR3 loop is CASSQCPGQNEKLFF. CDR3 coding DNA: TGTGCCAGCAGCCAATGCCCGGGACAGAATGAAAAACTGTTTTTT.